This T cell receptor beta chain was recovered during a study of blood T cell repertoires in COVID-19. Study-wide context: Sites in the United States, Italy and Spain provided acute and convalescent COVID-19 samples. Nucleic acid was either cDNA or gDNA, and it came from T cells, B-cell-depleted T cells, or PBMCs.

V was clipped by 2 bases and J by 5 bases; unmatched bases: 3. Germline lookup yields CDR1 SGHDT and CDR2 YYEEEE. The CDR3 has 14 residues. In the authors' methods: Cell counts per sample came from amplifying reference gene primers. The method was immunoSEQ multiplex PCR; TCRdb's version includes in-frame clones alone and lacks a portion of them. V, J and clone size are those of that table, while D and trimming were read from the DNA. This table has fewer than 200,000 clones, approximately 74% appearing once. The gene calls are TRBV5-6 and TRBJ2-4; 8 bases match TRBD1. This receptor was identified in a woman older than 75 with acute or convalescent COVID-19. The specimen sequenced was peripheral blood. The CDR3, as DNA: TGTGCCAGCAGCTTTACAGGGGGTGAAAACATTCAGTACTTC. The encoded protein is CASSFTGGENIQYF.